The T cell receptor beta chain under discussion was sequenced for a study of shared clonotypes between healthy human individuals. The CDR3 is 13 amino acids. Trimming took 8 bases from V and 5 from J, leaving 13 bases between them. In germline, CDR1 is KGHSH, CDR2 LQKENI. Repertoires were generated with immunoSEQ multiplex PCR, while TCRdb's copy carries only in-frame clones and drops some. This table has hundreds of thousands of clones, roughly 79% appearing once. Specimen: PBMCs. This receptor was obtained from a middle-aged woman in good health. Some clones in this sample may be carry-over from other donors' samples. V gene TRBV18 combines with J gene TRBJ1-5; D may be TRBD1 (6 bases). The CDR3 spells CASLQGADQPQHF. The CDR3 region has the DNA TGTGCCAGCCTACAGGGTGCGGATCAGCCCCAGCATTTT.